The 16 T cell receptor beta chains presented below share a single source sample, sequenced in a study of cytomegalovirus exposure and HLA in healthy donors. The PCR made use of 60 Vbeta and 13 Jbeta primers. This table comes from immunoSEQ multiplex PCR, and its TCRdb copy is limited to in-frame clones, with some not included. The table shows roughly 120,000 clones, with 80% to 90% occurring only once. The sequenced sample consisted of PBMCs. The receptors come from a woman aged 30 to 39 in good health and CMV-seronegative.

The chain combines TRBV27 with TRBJ1-1, with a weak D call TRBD1 (6 bases). CDR1 is MNHEY, CDR2 SMNVEV, per germline (reference sequence). The CDR3 length is 15 residues. The V end lost 6 bases, the J end lost 1 base, and 15 bases lay between the germline ends. The CDR3 loop reads CASRRTGRKNTEAFF. The CDR3 DNA is TGTGCCAGCAGACGAACAGGGCGGAAGAACACTGAAGCTTTCTTT.

Here the CDR3 reads CASSQQPYTEAFF. In DNA, the CDR3 is TGTGCCAGCAGCCAACAGCCCTACACTGAAGCTTTCTTT. This chain connects TRBV7-2 to TRBJ1-1; D not resolved. The CDR3 loop spans 13 amino acids. Germline CDR1 reads SGHTA; CDR2 reads FQGNSA. Trimming shortened V by 5 bases and J by 3 bases, and 10 bases separated the two germline ends. Full variable domain (remainder filled in from reference TRBV7-2 and TRBJ1-1): GAGVSQSPSNKVTEKGKDVELRCDPISGHTALYWYRQSLGQGLEFLIYFQGNSAPDKSGLPSDRFSAERTGGSVSTLTIQRTQQEDSAVYLCASSQQPYTEAFFGQGTRLTVV.

This clone has just one count. The rearrangement links TRBV19 to TRBJ1-5; tentatively, D is TRBD1 (6 bases). Germline V CDR1 and CDR2: LNHDA, SQIVND (reference sequence). Trimming stripped 4 bases from V and 4 bases from J, with 20 bases between. The CDR3 extends over 17 amino acids. The CDR3 is CASSRRRTQGKNQPQHF. DNA of the CDR3: TGTGCCAGTAGTAGGAGGAGGACACAGGGTAAAAATCAGCCCCAGCATTTT.

V and J are TRBV20-1 and TRBJ1-2; D is unresolved. This CDR3 comprises 11 residues. Germline V gene data show CDR1 as DFQATT and CDR2 as SNEGSKA (reference sequence). The V end was cut by 6 bases, the J end by 3 bases, with 8 bases between. CDR3 protein: CSAYADYGYTF. Written as DNA, the CDR3 is TGCAGTGCATACGCGGACTATGGCTACACCTTC.

The chain combines TRBV21-1 with TRBJ1-5; TRBD1, as called in the table, went unchecked against the DNA. TRBV21-1 constitutes a pseudogene. CDR3 length: 14 amino acids. Here the CDR3 reads CASSNWSRGSPQHF. The DNA of the CDR3 is TGTGCCAGCAGCAATTGGTCTAGGGGGAGCCCCCAGCATTTT.

The rearrangement joins TRBV4-3 to TRBJ2-3; 12 bases match TRBD2. There are 16 residues in the CDR3. The V segment lost 4 bases and the J segment 0 bases; nucleotides outside the gene matches: 2. Germline CDR1 LGHNA, CDR2 YSLEER. For the CDR3, the DNA is TGCGCCAGCAGCCTGACTAGCGGGAGTAGCACAGATACGCAGTATTTT. It translates to CASSLTSGSSTDTQYF.

Only one count was recorded for this clone. Germline is not matched at one junction end, which may reflect a read error. The V and J genes are TRBV11-3 and TRBJ1-2; D gene ambiguous. CDR1 and CDR2 (germline): SGHNT, YENEEA. The CDR3 totals 17 residues. This CDR3 is CASRYLTCTRGAYGCTF. CDR3 in DNA: TGTGCCAGCAGGTATCTTACCTGCACTAGAGGAGCCTATGGCTGCACCTTC. Supplemented by reference TRBV11-3 and TRBJ1-2, the full variable domain reads EAGVVQSPRYKIIEKKQPVAFWCNPISGHNTLYWYLQNLGQGPELLIRYENEEAVDDSQLPKDRFSAERLKGVDSTLKIQPAELGDSAVYLCASRYLTCTRGAYGCTFGSGTRLTVV.

The chain combines TRBV18 with TRBJ2-7; 9 nucleotides align to TRBD1. The length of the CDR3 is 14 residues. V lost 4 bases to trimming and J lost 3 bases; unmatched junction nucleotides: 4. Germline V gene lookup returns CDR1 KGHSH and CDR2 LQKENI. The CDR3 DNA is TGTGCCAGCTCACACCCGGGACAGGGCTACGAGCAGTACTTC. Translating gives CASSHPGQGYEQYF.

This clone was observed once. V and J are TRBV6-5 and TRBJ2-7, with 9 bases lining up with TRBD1. V was pared by 5 bases and J by 6 bases, with 8 bases of the junction left unmatched. Germline V gives CDR1 MNHEY, CDR2 SVGAGI. The CDR3 covers 14 residues. CDR3 region: CASSPGTGSGEQYF. CDR3 sequence (DNA): TGTGCCAGCAGTCCCGGGACAGGGAGTGGCGAGCAGTACTTC.

The chain couples TRBV9 to TRBJ1-5; 7 nucleotides match TRBD1. Looked up from germline, CDR1 is SGDLS and CDR2 is YYNGEE. V was clipped by 3 bases and J by 3 bases; unmatched bases: 6. The CDR3 spans 15 residues. In nucleotides, the CDR3 is TGTGCCAGCAGCGAGGGGGCCCTCGTCAATCAGCCCCAGCATTTT. It translates to CASSEGALVNQPQHF.

The chain has TRBV6-5 and TRBJ2-2; no definite D call. CDR1 is MNHEY, CDR2 SVGAGI, per germline. V was trimmed by 2 bases and J by 5 bases, leaving 9 bases between them. CDR3 size: 14 residues. CDR3 region: CASSYGRTTGELFF. The CDR3 nucleotides are TGTGCCAGCAGTTACGGGCGAACGACCGGGGAGCTGTTTTTT.

With regard to this clone: Sequence at one end of the junction differs from germline and may be a read error. The J gene is TRBJ2-7, the V gene TRBV7-6, with 8 bases lining up with TRBD1. Germline V gene data show CDR1 as SGHVS and CDR2 as FNYEAQ. The CDR3 consists of 15 residues. In nucleotides, the CDR3 is TGTGCCAGCACCTTAGTCCAGGGGGCTGAGGGGGAGCAGTACTTC. Translation: CASTLVQGAEGEQYF.

This sequence joins TRBV29-1 and TRBJ1-1; tentatively, D is TRBD1 (6 bases). V shed 3 bases and J shed 0 bases, with 11 bases lying between them. CDR3 length: 14 residues. Germline lookup yields CDR1 SQVTM and CDR2 ANQGSEA. This CDR3 reads CSVDRRGMNTEAFF. CDR3 in DNA: TGCAGCGTTGACCGTAGGGGGATGAACACTGAAGCTTTCTTT.

The J gene is TRBJ1-1, the V gene TRBV9, with D unclear. This CDR3 is built from 13 residues. Germline V CDR1 and CDR2: SGDLS, YYNGEE. Trimming took off 1 base at V and 2 bases at J, with 6 bases between the two ends. The CDR3 here is CASSVQVNTEAFF. The CDR3 nucleotides read TGTGCCAGCAGCGTACAGGTCAACACTGAAGCTTTCTTT.

V and J are TRBV27 and TRBJ2-1; 8 nucleotides line up with TRBD2. J gave up 14 bases and V 6 bases, and 21 bases lay outside the gene matches. The CDR3 contains 16 residues. The V gene's germline CDR1 is MNHEY and CDR2 SMNVEV (reference sequence). The CDR3 region has the DNA TGTGCCAGCAGATCCCCAGGTGGCGGGAGGAGGGTGGGGGAGTTCTTC. Its protein is CASRSPGGGRRVGEFF.

The gene calls are TRBV7-9 and TRBJ1-1; no clear D gene. Germline V gene sequence: CDR1 SEHNR, CDR2 FQNEAQ (reference sequence). This CDR3 contains 12 residues. V lost 4 bases and J lost 4, with 7 bases in between. The CDR3 nucleotides are TGTGCCAGCAGCTCCTGGCTCACTGAAGCTTTCTTT. Protein: CASSSWLTEAFF.